A selection of T cell receptor beta chains follows, all from one sample in a study of T cells after posttransplantation cyclophosphamide. Data came from immunoSEQ multiplex PCR; TCRdb stores just in-frame clones and leaves some out. The table has some 54,000 clones, approximately 94% seen once; the top ten hold 2.5% to 3%. The sequenced sample consisted of PBMCs. The receptors here all came from a woman aged 25-40 years in good health and a related stem cell transplant donor. CDR3s include the opening cysteine and the closing phenylalanine or tryptophan. Each record gives: J gene, D gene, clone size, V gene, CDR3 protein, CDR3 DNA. A D gene is named only where the DNA matches it firmly. Not every row has a clone size; where given, it reads once, few, many or a size class.

TRBJ1-5 | . | . | TRBV19 | CASSVRPQPQHF | TGTGCCAGTAGTGTTCGTCCTCAGCCCCAGCATTTT
TRBJ2-1 | TRBD2 | . | TRBV5-1 | CASSFAGGPNNEQFF | TGCGCCAGCAGCTTTGCGGGGGGCCCAAACAATGAGCAGTTCTTC
TRBJ2-1 | TRBD1 | . | TRBV19 | CASSWTGTGGSNEQFF | TGTGCCAGTAGTTGGACCGGGACAGGGGGCTCGAATGAGCAGTTCTTC
TRBJ2-1 | TRBD2 | . | TRBV27 | CASSLSLGRGAPNEQFF | TGTGCCAGCAGTTTATCCCTCGGGCGGGGGGCCCCCAATGAGCAGTTCTTC
TRBJ1-1 | . | . | TRBV7-2 | CASSLLYTEAFF | TGTGCCAGCAGCTTACTCTACACTGAAGCTTTCTTT
TRBJ1-1 | TRBD1 | . | TRBV5-4 | CASSLAGQGRTEAFF | TGTGCCAGCAGCTTGGCCGGACAGGGTCGAACTGAAGCTTTCTTT
TRBJ2-1 | . | . | TRBV5-6 | CASSLRLDRRYNEQFF | TGTGCCAGCAGCCTAAGATTGGACAGAAGGTACAATGAGCAGTTCTTC
TRBJ1-1 | . | . | TRBV5-1 | CASSLGLSGAATLIEAFF | TGCGCCAGCAGCTTGGGCCTTTCAGGGGCGGCGACCCTGATTGAAGCTTTCTTT
TRBJ1-6 | TRBD1 | few | TRBV30 | CAWSELDRDFSPLHF | TGTGCCTGGAGTGAATTGGACAGGGATTTCTCACCCCTCCACTTT
TRBJ2-1 | . | once | TRBV7-7 | CASSTGHRSYNEQFF | TGTGCCAGCAGCACGGGACATCGCTCCTACAATGAGCAGTTCTTC
TRBJ2-3 | TRBD1 | . | TRBV7-3 | CASSLKGGPDTQYF | TGTGCCAGCAGCTTAAAAGGGGGCCCAGATACGCAGTATTTT
TRBJ2-7 | . | few | TRBV5-1 | CASSLAQGTSSYEQYF | TGCGCCAGCAGCTTGGCGCAGGGAACTTCCTCCTACGAGCAGTACTTC
TRBJ1-2 | . | once | TRBV25-1 | CASSEVTAGSNGYTF | TGTGCCAGCAGTGAGGTTACGGCAGGTTCAAATGGCTACACCTTC
TRBJ2-7 | TRBD1 | . | TRBV9 | CASSVGTGGEQYF | TGTGCCAGCAGCGTAGGGACAGGGGGAGAGCAGTACTTC
TRBJ2-3 | . | . | TRBV4-1 | CASSLGRFGGGDTQYF | TGCGCCAGCAGCCTCGGTCGGTTCGGGGGTGGGGATACGCAGTATTTT
TRBJ2-5 | . | . | TRBV7-6 | CASSYTQEIQETQYF | TGTGCCAGCAGTTATACACAGGAGATCCAAGAGACCCAGTACTTC
TRBJ2-1 | TRBD2 | . | TRBV27 | CASSLSQRGALYNEQFF | TGTGCCAGCAGTTTATCCCAGCGGGGGGCACTCTACAATGAGCAGTTCTTC
TRBJ1-1 | TRBD1 | . | TRBV7-9 | CASRPTGQGNTEAFF | TGTGCCAGCAGACCAACGGGACAGGGGAACACTGAAGCTTTCTTT
TRBJ1-1 | . | . | TRBV5-6 | CASRYGQRTEAFF | TGTGCCAGCAGATATGGCCAGCGAACTGAAGCTTTCTTT
TRBJ1-2 | . | . | TRBV4-3 | CASSQDMGTPNYGYTF | TGCGCCAGCAGCCAAGATATGGGGACACCTAACTATGGCTACACCTTC
TRBJ2-5 | . | . | TRBV19 | CASSQLSAQGGETQYF | TGTGCCAGTAGTCAACTTTCGGCGCAGGGTGGTGAGACCCAGTACTTC
TRBJ2-5 | TRBD1 | . | TRBV6-4 | CASWGQGQETQYF | TGTGCCAGCTGGGGACAGGGCCAAGAGACCCAGTACTTC
TRBJ1-1 | TRBD1 | . | TRBV9 | CASSPNRQGATEAFF | TGTGCCAGCAGCCCGAACAGACAGGGGGCTACTGAAGCTTTCTTT
TRBJ2-5 | . | . | TRBV29-1 | CSVEVGQGGPQYF | TGCAGCGTTGAAGTAGGGCAGGGCGGACCCCAGTACTTC
TRBJ2-7 | TRBD1 | . | TRBV28 | CASSRHVTGPNEQYF | TGTGCCAGCAGTCGACACGTGACAGGGCCCAACGAGCAGTACTTC
TRBJ2-5 | TRBD2 | . | TRBV4-1 | CASSRSGGRKETQYF | TGCGCCAGCAGTCGTAGCGGGGGCAGAAAAGAGACCCAGTACTTC
TRBJ1-3 | . | . | TRBV28 | CASSPIGGAYTIYF | TGTGCCAGCAGTCCGATCGGTGGGGCATACACCATATATTTT
TRBJ1-1 | . | . | TRBV4-2 | CASSGGGTEAFF | TGTGCCAGCAGCGGAGGTGGGACTGAAGCTTTCTTT
TRBJ1-1 | . | . | TRBV19 | CASSMRRGNTEAFF | TGTGCCAGTAGTATGAGACGGGGGAACACTGAAGCTTTCTTT
TRBJ1-2 | TRBD1 | . | TRBV4-3 | CASRLNPGQGTYGYTF | TGCGCCAGCAGACTTAACCCGGGACAGGGTACCTATGGCTACACCTTC
TRBJ2-7 | TRBD1 | . | TRBV7-2 | CASSRDRSSYEQYF | TGTGCCAGCAGCCGGGACAGGAGCTCCTACGAGCAGTACTTC
TRBJ2-7 | TRBD2 | . | TRBV27 | CASSLSPGGKAYEQYF | TGTGCCAGCAGTTTATCACCGGGGGGGAAAGCCTACGAGCAGTACTTC
TRBJ1-1 | . | . | TRBV28 | CASSLTVMNTEAFF | TGTGCCAGCAGCCTGACAGTCATGAACACTGAAGCTTTCTTT
TRBJ2-1 | TRBD2 | once | TRBV10-3 | CAIRPGTSGAGEQFF | TGTGCCATCAGACCCGGGACTAGCGGGGCCGGTGAGCAGTTCTTC
TRBJ2-7 | . | . | TRBV9 | CASSVSVLAASYEQYF | TGTGCCAGCAGCGTATCCGTTTTAGCGGCCTCCTACGAGCAGTACTTC